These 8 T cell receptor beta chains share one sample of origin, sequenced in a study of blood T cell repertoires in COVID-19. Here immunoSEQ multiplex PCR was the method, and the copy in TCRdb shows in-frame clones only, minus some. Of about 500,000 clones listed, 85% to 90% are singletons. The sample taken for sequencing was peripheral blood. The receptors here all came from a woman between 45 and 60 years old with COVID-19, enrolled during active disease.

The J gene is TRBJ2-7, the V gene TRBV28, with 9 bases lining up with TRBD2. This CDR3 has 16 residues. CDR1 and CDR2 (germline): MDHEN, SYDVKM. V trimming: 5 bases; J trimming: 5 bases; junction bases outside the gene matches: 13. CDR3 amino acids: CASSPPGGSGGNEQYF. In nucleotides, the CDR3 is TGTGCCAGCAGTCCCCCGGGGGGTAGCGGGGGCAACGAGCAGTACTTC.

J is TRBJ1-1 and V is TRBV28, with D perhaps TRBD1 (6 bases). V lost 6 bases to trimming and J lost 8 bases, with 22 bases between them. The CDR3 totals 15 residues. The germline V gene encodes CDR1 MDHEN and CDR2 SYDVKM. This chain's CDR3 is CASRRGGGGRPEAFF. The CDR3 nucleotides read TGTGCCAGCAGGCGAGGGGGGGGAGGCCGACCGGAAGCTTTCTTT. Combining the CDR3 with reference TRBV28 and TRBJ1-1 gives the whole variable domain DVKVTQSSRYLVKRTGEKVFLECVQDMDHENMFWYRQDPGLGLRLIYFSYDVKMKEKGDIPEGYSVSREKKERFSLILESASTNQTSMYLCASRRGGGGRPEAFFGQGTRLTVV.

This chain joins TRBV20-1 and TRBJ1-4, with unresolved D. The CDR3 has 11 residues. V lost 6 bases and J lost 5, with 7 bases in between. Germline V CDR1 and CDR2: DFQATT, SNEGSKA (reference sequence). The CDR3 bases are TGCAGTGCCCAGTTGAATGAAAAACTGTTTTTT. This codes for CSAQLNEKLFF.

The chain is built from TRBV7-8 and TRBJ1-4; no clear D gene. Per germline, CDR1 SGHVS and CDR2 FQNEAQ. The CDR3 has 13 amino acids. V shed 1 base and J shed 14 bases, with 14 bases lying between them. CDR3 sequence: CASSLGPSEVLFF. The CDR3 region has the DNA TGTGCCAGCAGCTTAGGACCCTCCGAGGTGCTGTTTTTT.

For the CDR3, the DNA is TGTGCCAGCAGCCCCGCGGACACCCGGAACTATGGCTACACCTTC. It encodes CASSPADTRNYGYTF. The rearrangement uses TRBV6-5 and TRBJ1-2; D may be TRBD1 (5 bases). V shed 6 bases and J shed 2 bases, with 16 bases lying between them. Germline V gene sequence: CDR1 MNHEY, CDR2 SVGAGI. This CDR3 contains 15 residues.

The CDR3: CASSWDRGRGYTF. CDR3 sequence (DNA): TGTGCCAGCAGTTGGGACAGGGGTAGGGGCTACACCTTC. The V and J genes are TRBV27 and TRBJ1-2, with 10 bases matching TRBD1. The germline V gene has CDR1 MNHEY and CDR2 SMNVEV (reference sequence). Trimming at V came to 4 bases and at J to 8 bases, leaving 4 bases not matched to a gene. CDR3 size: 13 residues.

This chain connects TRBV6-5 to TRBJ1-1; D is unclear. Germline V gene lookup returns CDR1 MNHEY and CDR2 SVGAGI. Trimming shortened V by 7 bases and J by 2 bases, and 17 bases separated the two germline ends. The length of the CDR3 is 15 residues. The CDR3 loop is CASTQTRVRNTEAFF. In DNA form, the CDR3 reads TGTGCCAGCACTCAAACACGGGTCCGAAACACTGAAGCTTTCTTT.

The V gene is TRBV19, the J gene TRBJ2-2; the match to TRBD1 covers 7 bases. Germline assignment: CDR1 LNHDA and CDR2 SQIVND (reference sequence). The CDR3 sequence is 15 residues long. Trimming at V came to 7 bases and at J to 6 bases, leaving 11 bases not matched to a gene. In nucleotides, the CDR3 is TGTGCCAGTAAGAGGGGGCCGGTTCACGCCGGGGAGCTGTTTTTT. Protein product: CASKRGPVHAGELFF.